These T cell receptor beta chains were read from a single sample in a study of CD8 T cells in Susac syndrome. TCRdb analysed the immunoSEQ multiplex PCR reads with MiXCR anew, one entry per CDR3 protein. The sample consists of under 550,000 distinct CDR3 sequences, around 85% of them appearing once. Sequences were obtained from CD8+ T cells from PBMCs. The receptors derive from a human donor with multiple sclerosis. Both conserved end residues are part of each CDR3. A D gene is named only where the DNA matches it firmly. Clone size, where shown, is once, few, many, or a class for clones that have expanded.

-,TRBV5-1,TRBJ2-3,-,TGCGCCAGCAGCAGCTTACCTAGCACAGATACGCAGTATTTT,CASSSLPSTDTQYF
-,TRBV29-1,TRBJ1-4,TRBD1,TGCAGCGTTGTTAAACAGGGGAACGGCGAAAAACTGTTTTTT,CSVVKQGNGEKLFF
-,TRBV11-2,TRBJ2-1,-,TGTGCCAGCAGCTTTCCCCGGGCGGCCTACAATGAGCAGTTCTTC,CASSFPRAAYNEQFF
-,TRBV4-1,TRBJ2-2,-,TGCGCCAGCAGACACGACGGGGAGCTGTTTTTT,CASRHDGELFF
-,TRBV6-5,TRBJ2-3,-,TGTGCCAGCAGTTACGCTAGCACAGATACGCAGTATTTT,CASSYASTDTQYF
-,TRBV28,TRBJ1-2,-,TGTGCCAGCACCCAAGCGGGGGGTTATTATGGCTACACCTTC,CASTQAGGYYGYTF
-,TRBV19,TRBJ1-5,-,TGTGCCAGTAGTATAGAATGGACGGGCAATCAGCCCCAGCATTTT,CASSIEWTGNQPQHF
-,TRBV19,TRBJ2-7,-,TGTGCCAGTAGTATTGGATACGGGTCCCCTTCCTACGAGCAGTACTTC,CASSIGYGSPSYEQYF
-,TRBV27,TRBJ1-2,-,TGTGCCAGCAGTTTAACGGGAGAGCTACTCAACTATGGCTACACCTTC,CASSLTGELLNYGYTF
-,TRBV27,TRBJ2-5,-,TGTGCCAGCAGTTTACCCACATCCCCAGAGACCCAGTACTTC,CASSLPTSPETQYF
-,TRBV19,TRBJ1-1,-,TGTGCCAGTAGTATCGGGGGCCTCGGGACTGAAGCTTTCTTT,CASSIGGLGTEAFF
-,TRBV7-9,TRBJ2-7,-,TGTGCCAGCAGCTCGGACGGGGACCCCTACGAGCAGTACTTC,CASSSDGDPYEQYF
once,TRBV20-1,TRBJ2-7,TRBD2,TGCAGTGCTGAGCGGCTAGCGGGAGTTAACGAGCAGTACTTC,CSAERLAGVNEQYF
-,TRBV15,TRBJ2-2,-,TGTGCCACCAGCAGAGAAGGGGAGGACACCGGGGAGCTGTTTTTT,CATSREGEDTGELFF
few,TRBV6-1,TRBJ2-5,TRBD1,TGTGCCAGCAGCCAAGGAGAGGGACAGGAACAAGAGACCCAGTACTTC,CASSQGEGQEQETQYF
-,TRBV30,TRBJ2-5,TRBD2,TGTGCCTGGAGTGTACTAGCGGACACCCAAGAGACCCAGTACTTC,CAWSVLADTQETQYF
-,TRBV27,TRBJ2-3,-,TGTGCCAGCAGTTTCGCAGGGAACGCAGATACGCAGTATTTT,CASSFAGNADTQYF
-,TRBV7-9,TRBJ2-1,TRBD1,TGTGCCAGCAGCCCAACAGGGGCAGTAGGGAATGAGCAGTTCTTC,CASSPTGAVGNEQFF
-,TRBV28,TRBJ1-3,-,TGTGCCAGCAGTTTTTCGGCCCTAACCCTAACCCTAACCCTAAGAGGGGTGCATTTT,CASSFSALTLTLTLRGVHF
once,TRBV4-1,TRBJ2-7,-,TGCGCCAGCAGCCAATCCTACGCTGGGGAGCAGTACTTC,CASSQSYAGEQYF
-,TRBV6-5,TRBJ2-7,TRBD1,TGTGCCACCAACCGGGACAGTTCCTACGAGCAGTACTTC,CATNRDSSYEQYF
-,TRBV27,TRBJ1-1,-,TGTGCCAGCAGTTTGGGAGTGGGGGCCCCTGAAGCTTTCTTT,CASSLGVGAPEAFF
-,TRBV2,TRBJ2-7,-,TGTGCCGTTCAGCAAGGGCCCTACGAGCAGTACTTC,CAVQQGPYEQYF
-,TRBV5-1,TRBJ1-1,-,TGCGCCAGTAAGGAGAGTGACACTGAAGCTTTCTTT,CASKESDTEAFF
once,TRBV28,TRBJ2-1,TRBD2,TGTGCCAGCAGCCGTGGCCTAGCGGGTCTGTACAATGAGCAGTTCTTC,CASSRGLAGLYNEQFF
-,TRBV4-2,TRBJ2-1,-,TGTGCCAGCAGCCAAGATGCGTCGAGCGAGATTGAGCAGTTCTTC,CASSQDASSEIEQFF
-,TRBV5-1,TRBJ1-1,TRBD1,TGCGCCAGCAGCCCGGACAGGGGTGTGAACACTGAAGCTTTCTTT,CASSPDRGVNTEAFF
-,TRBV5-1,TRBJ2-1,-,TGCGCCAGCAGCTTGAACGGGGGCAATGAGCAGTTCTTC,CASSLNGGNEQFF
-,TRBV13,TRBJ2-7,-,TGTGCCAGCAGCTTAACGGGAGAGGACGAGCAGTACTTC,CASSLTGEDEQYF
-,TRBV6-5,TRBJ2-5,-,TGTGCCAGCAGTTACTCGAACTCCCAAGAGACCCAGTACTTC,CASSYSNSQETQYF
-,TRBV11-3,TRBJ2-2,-,TGTGCCAGCAGCTTAGGGGGCGCCACCGGGGAGCTGTTTTTT,CASSLGGATGELFF
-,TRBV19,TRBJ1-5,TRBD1,TGTGCCAGTAGTAGTGGACAGGTCCTAGGGTTCCAGCCCCAGCATTTT,CASSSGQVLGFQPQHF
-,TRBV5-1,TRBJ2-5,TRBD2,TGCGCCAGCAGCTTGGGACTAGCGGGAAAGAGCCAAGAGACCCAGTACTTC,CASSLGLAGKSQETQYF
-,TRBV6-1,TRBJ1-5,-,TGTGCCAGCAGTCCGACCCACGGAGAGGGATATAGCAATCAGCCCCAGCATTTT,CASSPTHGEGYSNQPQHF
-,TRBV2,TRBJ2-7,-,TGTGCCAGCAGAGACCCGGGACGTGACTACGAGCAGTACTTC,CASRDPGRDYEQYF
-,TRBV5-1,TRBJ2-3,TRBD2,TGCGCCAGCAGCTTGGAGGGACTAGCGGGGGTTTCTAGCACAGATACGCAGTATTTT,CASSLEGLAGVSSTDTQYF
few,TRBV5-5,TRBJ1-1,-,TGTGCCAGCAGCTTGGAACTCCTGAACACTGAAGCTTTCTTT,CASSLELLNTEAFF
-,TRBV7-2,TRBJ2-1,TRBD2,TGTGGCAGCAGCCCTGGGGGGGAGCGGGAAATTCGGAATGAGCAGTTCTTC,CGSSPGGEREIRNEQFF
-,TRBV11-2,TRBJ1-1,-,TGTGCCAGCAGCTTAGAAGGGCTTTTGGCTGAAGCTTTCTTT,CASSLEGLLAEAFF
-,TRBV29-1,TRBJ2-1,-,TGCAGCGTTGAAGTTGGGGGGATAACCTACAATGAGCAGTTCTTC,CSVEVGGITYNEQFF
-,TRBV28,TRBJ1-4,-,TGTGCCAGCAGTTTGGGGCCGGGCAAGGTGACCGCCGAGGACGTCAAAAAACTGTTTTTT,CASSLGPGKVTAEDVKKLFF
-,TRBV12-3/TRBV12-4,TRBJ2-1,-,TGTGCCAGCACTTCGGACGGGGGTGAGCAGTTCTTC,CASTSDGGEQFF
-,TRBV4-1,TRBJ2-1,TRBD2,TGCGCCAGCAGCCAAATTAGCGGGAGCGGTGAGCAGTTCTTC,CASSQISGSGEQFF
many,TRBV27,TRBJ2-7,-,TGTGCCAGCAGCTTGAACTACGAGCAGTACTTC,CASSLNYEQYF
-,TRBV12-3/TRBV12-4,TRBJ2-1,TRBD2,TGTGCCAGCACCCCTCTAGCGGGAGCCGGCAATGAGCAGTTCTTC,CASTPLAGAGNEQFF
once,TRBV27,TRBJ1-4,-,TGTGCCAGCAGTTTAAATCATGAAAAACTGTTTTTT,CASSLNHEKLFF